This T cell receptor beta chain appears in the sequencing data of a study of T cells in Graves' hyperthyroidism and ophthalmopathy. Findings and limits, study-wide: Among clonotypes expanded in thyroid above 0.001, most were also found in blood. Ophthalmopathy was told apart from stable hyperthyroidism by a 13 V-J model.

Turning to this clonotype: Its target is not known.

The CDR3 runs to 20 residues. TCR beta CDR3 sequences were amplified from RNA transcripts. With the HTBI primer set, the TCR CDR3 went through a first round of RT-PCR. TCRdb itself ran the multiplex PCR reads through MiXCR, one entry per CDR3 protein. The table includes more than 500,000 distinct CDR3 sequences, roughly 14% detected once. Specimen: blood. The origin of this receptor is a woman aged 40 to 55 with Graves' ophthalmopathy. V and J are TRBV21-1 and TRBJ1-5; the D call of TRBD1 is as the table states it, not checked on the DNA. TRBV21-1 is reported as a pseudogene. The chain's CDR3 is CASRDLKKKQDFLLNQPQHF. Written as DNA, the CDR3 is TGTGCCAGCAGGGATTTAAAAAAGAAACAGGACTTTCTCCTCAATCAGCCCCAGCATTTT.